The clone carrying this TCR beta chain has only a few counts. Antigen specificity is unknown. The V end was cut by 5 bases, the J end by 2 bases, with 10 bases between. Germline CDR1 and CDR2: MNHNS and SASEGT. CDR3 length: 13 residues. The sample belongs to a study of cytomegalovirus exposure and HLA in healthy donors. Study findings and constraints: Most TCR sequences were rare, but some public TCRs occurred in many donors. TCR beta V- and J-gene trimming was later associated with a missense DCLRE1C variant. Researchers reportedly found TCR beta sequences accurately predicted most subjects' HLA-A and HLA-B alleles. A later analysis revealed that TCR association rates differed between HLA loci, peaking at DRB1 and bottoming out at HLA-C.

Researchers ran the PCR with 60 Vbeta and 13 Jbeta primers. The method was immunoSEQ multiplex PCR; TCRdb's version includes in-frame clones alone and lacks a portion of them. The data show more than 80,000 clones, with about 84% seen just once and 0.95% to 1.5% held by the top ten. The TCR sequence derives from a girl under 10 years old in good health and CMV-seropositive. The specimen sequenced was PBMCs. This chain links TRBV6-1 with TRBJ2-7, with D tentatively TRBD2 (6 bases). CDR3 nucleotide sequence: TGTGCCAGCAGTTTAGCGGTAGCCTACGAGCAGTACTTC. Amino acids: CASSLAVAYEQYF.